This record covers a single T cell receptor (beta chain). The antigen is undetermined. The same CDR3 can be traced to other DNA sequences in this sample. CDR1 is SGHTA, CDR2 FQGNSA, per germline. The CDR3 spans 13 residues. V lost 5 bases and J 4 bases, leaving 11 bases between the germline ends. The sample comes from a study of beta chain features in type 1 diabetes. Study-wide points: In comparison with healthy donors, patients had naive, central memory and Treg TCRB repertoires that appeared more similar.

Each of the sorted populations had a purity greater than 95%. Expressed TCRB transcripts were sequenced because the entire RNA isolate underwent reverse transcription. Assay used: immunoSEQ multiplex PCR; TCRdb lists only in-frame clones, some missing. This repertoire shows 850,000 to 900,000 clones, 15% to 20% found once; its top ten account for around 0.02%. The sequence came from a woman under 30 in good health. Material: naive CD4+ T cells from blood. The genes are TRBV7-2 and TRBJ2-5; unclear D gene. CDR3 coding DNA: TGTGCCAGCAGCCCGCGGACGGGAGAGACCCAGTACTTC. Translation: CASSPRTGETQYF.